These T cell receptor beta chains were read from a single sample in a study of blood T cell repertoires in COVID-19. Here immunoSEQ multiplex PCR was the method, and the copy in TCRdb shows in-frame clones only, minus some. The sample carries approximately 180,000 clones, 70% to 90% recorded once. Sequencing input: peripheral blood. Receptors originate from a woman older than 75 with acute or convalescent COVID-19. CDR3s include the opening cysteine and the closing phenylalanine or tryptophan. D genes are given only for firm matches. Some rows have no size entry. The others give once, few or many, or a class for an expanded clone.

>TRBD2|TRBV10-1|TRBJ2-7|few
CASSESLTSREQYF
TGCGCCAGCAGTGAGTCGTTGACTAGCAGGGAGCAGTACTTC
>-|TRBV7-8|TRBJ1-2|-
CASSLEGWAPNYGYTF
TGTGCCAGCAGCTTAGAAGGCTGGGCCCCTAACTATGGCTACACCTTC
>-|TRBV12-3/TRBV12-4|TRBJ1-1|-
CASTLGANTEAFF
TGTGCCAGCACCCTAGGAGCGAACACTGAAGCTTTCTTT
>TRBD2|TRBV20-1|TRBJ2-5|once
CSASGLAVWETQYF
TGCAGTGCCAGTGGACTAGCGGTTTGGGAGACCCAGTACTTC
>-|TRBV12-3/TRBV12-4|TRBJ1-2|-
CASSLGRAYGYTF
TGTGCCAGCAGTTTGGGCAGGGCTTATGGCTACACCTTC
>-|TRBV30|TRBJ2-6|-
CAWSVRETRGANVLTF
TGTGCCTGGAGTGTACGAGAAACTCGGGGGGCCAACGTCCTGACTTTC
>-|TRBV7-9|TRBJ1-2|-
CASSYNNYGYTF
TGTGCCAGCAGCTACAATAACTATGGCTACACCTTC
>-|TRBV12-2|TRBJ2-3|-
CASRLVGGRLITDTQYF
TGTGCAAGTCGCTTAGTCGGCGGGAGGCTGATCACAGATACGCAGTATTTT
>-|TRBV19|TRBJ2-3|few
CASKKAGVDTQYF
TGTGCCAGTAAAAAGGCAGGGGTAGATACGCAGTATTTT
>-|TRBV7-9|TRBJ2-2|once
CASSLQSGFNTGELFF
TGTGCCAGCAGCTTACAGTCAGGTTTTAACACCGGGGAGCTGTTTTTT
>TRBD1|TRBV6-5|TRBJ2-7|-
CASSQWGIGDRGRF
TGTGCCAGCAGTCAATGGGGGATAGGAGACAGGGGACGCTTC
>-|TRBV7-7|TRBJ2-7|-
CASSPSGRGDSEQYF
TGTGCCAGCAGTCCATCAGGCAGGGGTGACTCCGAGCAGTACTTC
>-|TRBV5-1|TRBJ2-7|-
CASSPLEKRIAYEQYF
TGCGCCAGCAGCCCCCTTGAGAAGAGGATCGCCTACGAGCAGTACTTC
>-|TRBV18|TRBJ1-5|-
CASSPGREPQHF
TGTGCCAGCTCACCGGGTCGGGAGCCCCAGCATTTT
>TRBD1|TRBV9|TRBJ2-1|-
CASSATGQGFNEQFF
TGTGCCAGCAGCGCTACCGGACAGGGCTTCAATGAGCAGTTCTTC
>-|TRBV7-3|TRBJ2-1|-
CASSPQGGVAPYNEQFF
TGTGCCAGCAGCCCCCAAGGTGGAGTAGCTCCATACAATGAGCAGTTCTTC
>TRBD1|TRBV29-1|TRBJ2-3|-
CSAARDRLSDTQYF
TGCAGCGCTGCCCGGGACAGACTCTCGGATACGCAGTATTTT
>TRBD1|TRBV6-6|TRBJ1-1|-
CASSRGGQGANTEAFF
TGTGCCAGCAGTAGGGGCGGACAGGGGGCGAACACTGAAGCTTTCTTT
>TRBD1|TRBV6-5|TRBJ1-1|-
CASSASRQGASAFF
TGTGCCAGCAGCGCCTCTAGACAGGGGGCTAGCGCTTTCTTT
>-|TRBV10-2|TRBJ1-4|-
CASSDGRTNEKLFF
TGCGCCAGCAGTGATGGCAGAACTAATGAAAAACTGTTTTTT
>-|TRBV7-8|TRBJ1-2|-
CASSPLASGGYTF
TGTGCCAGCAGCCCACTGGCTTCAGGCGGCTACACCTTC
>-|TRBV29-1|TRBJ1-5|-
CSVKVRQDDQPQHF
TGCAGCGTCAAGGTGAGACAGGACGATCAGCCCCAGCATTTT
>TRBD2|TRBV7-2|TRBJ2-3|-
CASSLIFKRGITDTQYF
TGTGCCAGCAGCTTAATTTTCAAGCGGGGGATCACAGATACGCAGTATTTT
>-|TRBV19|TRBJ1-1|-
CASSIAGVSNTEAFF
TGTGCCAGTAGTATTGCGGGAGTGAGTAACACTGAAGCTTTCTTT
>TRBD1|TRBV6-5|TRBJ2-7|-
CASRYRDRGYEQYF
TGTGCCAGCAGGTACCGGGACAGGGGATACGAGCAGTACTTC
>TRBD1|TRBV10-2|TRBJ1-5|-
CASSGGQGGNQPQHF
TGCGCCAGCAGTGGAGGACAGGGAGGCAATCAGCCCCAGCATTTT
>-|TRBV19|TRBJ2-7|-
CASSIAVGRGEQYF
TGTGCCAGTAGTATTGCTGTCGGGCGGGGCGAGCAGTACTTC
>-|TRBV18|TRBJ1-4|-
CASSSWQDNEKLFF
TGTGCCAGCTCTTCTTGGCAAGATAATGAAAAACTGTTTTTT
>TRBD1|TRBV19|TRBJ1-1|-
CASIGTGSGTEAFF
TGTGCCAGTATTGGGACAGGGTCGGGCACTGAAGCTTTCTTT
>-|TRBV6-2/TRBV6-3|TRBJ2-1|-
CASSYSSVVYNEQFF
TGTGCCAGCAGTTACTCTAGCGTCGTCTACAATGAGCAGTTCTTC
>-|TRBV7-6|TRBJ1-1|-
CASSPGNRDTEAFF
TGTGCCAGCAGCCCAGGGAATAGGGACACTGAAGCTTTCTTT
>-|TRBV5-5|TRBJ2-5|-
CASSLASRQETQYF
TGTGCCAGCAGCTTGGCCTCTCGCCAAGAGACCCAGTACTTC
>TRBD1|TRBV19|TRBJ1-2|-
CASSKPDRRNYGYTF
TGTGCCAGTAGTAAACCGGACAGGCGCAACTATGGCTACACCTTC
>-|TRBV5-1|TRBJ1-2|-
CASSLQENYGYTF
TGCGCCAGCAGCTTGCAGGAAAACTATGGCTACACCTTC
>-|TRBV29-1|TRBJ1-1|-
CSVEGGGSRVEAFF
TGCAGCGTTGAAGGTGGGGGCAGCCGGGTAGAAGCTTTCTTT
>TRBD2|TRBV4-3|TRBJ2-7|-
CASSQDRLAGTQSF
TGCGCCAGCAGCCAAGACCGGCTAGCGGGGACGCAGAGCTTC
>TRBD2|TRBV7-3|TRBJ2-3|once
CASSLLAGADTQYF
TGTGCCAGCAGCTTACTAGCGGGAGCAGATACGCAGTATTTT
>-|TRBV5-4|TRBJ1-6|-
CASSFQANYNSPLHF
TGTGCCAGCAGCTTTCAGGCGAACTATAATTCACCCCTCCACTTT
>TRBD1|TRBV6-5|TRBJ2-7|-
CASRAGGVRTYEQYF
TGTGCCAGCAGAGCAGGGGGTGTGAGGACCTACGAGCAGTACTTC
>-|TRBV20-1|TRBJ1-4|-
CSASGATEKLFF
TGCAGTGCTAGTGGGGCTACGGAAAAACTGTTTTTT
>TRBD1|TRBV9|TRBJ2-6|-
CASSPRTGGGRANVLTF
TGTGCCAGCAGCCCAAGGACAGGGGGCGGTAGGGCCAACGTCCTGACTTTC
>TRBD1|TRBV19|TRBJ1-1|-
CASSITGDTEAFF
TGTGCCAGTAGTATCACAGGGGACACTGAAGCTTTCTTT
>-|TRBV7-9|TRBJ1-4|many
CASSLSQGSDFPNEKLFF
TGTGCCAGCAGCTTGTCCCAGGGAAGTGATTTTCCTAATGAAAAACTGTTTTTT
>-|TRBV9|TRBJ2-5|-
CASSVSSRGSQETQYF
TGTGCCAGCAGCGTAAGCTCGAGAGGGAGTCAAGAGACCCAGTACTTC
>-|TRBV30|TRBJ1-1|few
CAWSRGGNTEAFF
TGTGCCTGGAGCCGCGGGGGGAACACTGAAGCTTTCTTT
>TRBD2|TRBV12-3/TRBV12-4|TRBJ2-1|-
CASSLRGDGEQFF
TGTGCCAGCAGTTTACGGGGGGATGGGGAGCAGTTCTTC
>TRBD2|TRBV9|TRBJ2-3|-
CASSVGLAGRTDTQYF
TGTGCCAGCAGCGTAGGTCTAGCGGGGCGCACAGATACGCAGTATTTT
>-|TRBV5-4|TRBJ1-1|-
CASSPGPGMNTEAFF
TGTGCCAGCAGCCCGGGTCCGGGAATGAACACTGAAGCTTTCTTT
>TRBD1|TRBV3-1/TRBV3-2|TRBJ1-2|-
CASSQGVGTGYGYTF
TGTGCCAGCAGCCAAGGCGTAGGGACAGGGTATGGCTACACCTTC
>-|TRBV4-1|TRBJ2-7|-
CASSQGQNYEQYF
TGCGCCAGCAGCCAAGGGCAGAACTACGAGCAGTACTTC